What follows are 9 T cell receptor beta chains derived from one specimen sequenced in a study of PD-1 blockade in mismatch repair-deficient tumors. Profiling relied on immunoSEQ multiplex PCR, and the TCRdb table lists in-frame clones only, not all of them. The profile covers approximately 130,000 clones, with roughly 86% appearing a single time and roughly 13% taken by the ten largest. Sequenced here: peripheral blood, sampled 44 weeks after starting pembrolizumab. All receptors derive from an adult with mismatch repair-deficient cancer.

The CDR3 DNA reads as TGTGCCAGCAGTCAATTCATTAGCGGGAGTAAACCCTACGAGCAGTACTTC. Translation gives CASSQFISGSKPYEQYF. The rearrangement uses TRBV28 and TRBJ2-7; 9 bases map to TRBD2. The length of the CDR3 is 17 residues. From germline, CDR1 is MDHEN and CDR2 SYDVKM. The J segment lost 2 bases and the V segment lost 5 bases, leaving 13 bases of the junction unmatched.

This rearrangement joins TRBV19 to TRBJ2-3, with 16 bases identical to TRBD2. Germline loops: CDR1 LNHDA, CDR2 SQIVND (reference sequence). The CDR3 has 17 amino acids. V dropped 5 bases and J dropped 4; count of bases not matched to a gene: 6. CDR3 residues: CASSPSGLAGGSDTQYF. As DNA, the CDR3 is TGTGCCAGTAGTCCCTCGGGACTAGCGGGAGGGTCAGATACGCAGTATTTT.

V usage is TRBV5-8 and J usage is TRBJ2-7; D call uncertain. Germline lookup yields CDR1 SGHTS and CDR2 YDEGEE. The CDR3 has 13 amino acids. The V end lost 2 bases, the J end lost 0 bases, and 6 bases lay between the germline ends. The CDR3 DNA reads TGTGCCAGCAGCTTAACCGTCTCCTACGAGCAGTACTTC. It yields the protein CASSLTVSYEQYF.

The genes are TRBV6-5 and TRBJ2-7; 10 bases are a match to TRBD2. With 1 base clipped from V and 2 bases from J, the junction kept 5 bases outside the gene matches. Germline lookup yields CDR1 MNHEY and CDR2 SVGAGI. The CDR3 is 16 residues long. The CDR3: CASSYLGTSGTYEQYF. Here the CDR3 DNA reads TGTGCCAGCAGTTACTTGGGAACTAGCGGGACCTACGAGCAGTACTTC.

V gene TRBV20-1 combines with J gene TRBJ2-3, with unresolved D. With 7 bases removed from V and 2 bases from J, the gap between germline ends came to 4 bases. The germline V gene encodes CDR1 DFQATT and CDR2 SNEGSKA (reference sequence). The CDR3 has 10 amino acids. As DNA, the CDR3 is TGCAGTGGCCTCACAGATACGCAGTATTTT. Its translation is CSGLTDTQYF.

This clone was seen a few times. The chain uses TRBV29-1 and TRBJ2-7; tentatively, D is TRBD2 (5 bases). The CDR3 runs 13 residues. The germline V and J ends were trimmed by 4 bases and 1 base, with 11 bases remaining between them. Germline CDR1 SQVTM, CDR2 ANQGSEA. The chain's CDR3 is CSVAPSGSYEQYF. The CDR3 DNA sequence: TGCAGCGTTGCCCCCTCGGGATCCTACGAGCAGTACTTC.

The V gene is TRBV7-9, the J gene TRBJ2-3; no clear D. The V end lost 3 bases, the J end lost 1 base, and 5 bases lay between the germline ends. Germline CDR1 is SEHNR and CDR2 is FQNEAQ (reference sequence). The CDR3 spans 13 residues. CDR3 loop: CASSFLGTDTQYF. The CDR3 DNA reads as TGTGCCAGCAGCTTTTTAGGCACAGATACGCAGTATTTT.

The chain joins TRBV18 to TRBJ1-5; TRBD1 matches at 8 bases. The CDR3 length is 14 residues. CDR1 is KGHSH and CDR2 is LQKENI in the germline V gene. V shed 3 bases, J shed 4 bases, and the junction held 2 bases outside the gene matches. This CDR3 is CASSPGDRNQPQHF. CDR3 bases: TGTGCCAGCTCACCCGGGGACAGGAATCAGCCCCAGCATTTT.

V usage is TRBV19 and J usage is TRBJ1-5; tentatively, D is TRBD1 (5 bases). The V gene lost 2 bases and the J gene lost 9 bases, with 14 bases spanning the gap. Germline loops: CDR1 LNHDA, CDR2 SQIVND (reference sequence). CDR3 length: 14 residues. Here the CDR3 reads CASSIQGPSRPQHF. In DNA form, the CDR3 reads TGTGCCAGTAGTATACAGGGACCGAGTCGGCCCCAGCATTTT.